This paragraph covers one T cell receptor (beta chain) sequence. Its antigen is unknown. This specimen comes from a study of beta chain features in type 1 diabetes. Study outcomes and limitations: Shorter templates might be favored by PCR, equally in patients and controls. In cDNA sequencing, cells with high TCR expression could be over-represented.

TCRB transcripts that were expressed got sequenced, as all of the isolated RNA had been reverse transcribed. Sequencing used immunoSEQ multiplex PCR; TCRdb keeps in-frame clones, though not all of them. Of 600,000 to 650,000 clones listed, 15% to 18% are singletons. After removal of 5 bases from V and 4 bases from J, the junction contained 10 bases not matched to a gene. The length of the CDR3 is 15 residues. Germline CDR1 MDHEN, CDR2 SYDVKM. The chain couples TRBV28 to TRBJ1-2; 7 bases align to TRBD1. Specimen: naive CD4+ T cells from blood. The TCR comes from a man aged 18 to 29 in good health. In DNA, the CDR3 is TGTGCCAGCAGTACCCAGGACAGGATAACCTATGGCTACACCTTC. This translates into CASSTQDRITYGYTF.